This entry describes one TCR beta chain. This record comes from a study of blood T cell repertoires in COVID-19. Study context: COVID-19 samples collected from the United States, Italy and Spain covered acute and convalescent phases. Sample material is recorded as cDNA or gDNA derived from T cells, B-cell-depleted T cells, or PBMCs.

Original handling: Reference gene primer amplification yielded estimated nucleated cell counts. Data came from immunoSEQ multiplex PCR; TCRdb stores just in-frame clones and leaves some out. V, J and clone size reflect that table, while D and trimming were determined from the DNA. The table lists fewer than 80,000 clones, more than 70% of them singletons. The germline V gene encodes CDR1 SGHRS and CDR2 YFSETQ. With V trimmed by 5 bases and J by 3 bases, 9 bases remained unmatched. The CDR3 contains 16 residues. The source is a human donor in a cohort sampled during active COVID-19. The chain links TRBV5-1 to TRBJ2-3; 10 positions agree with TRBD2. Sample: peripheral blood. The CDR3 loop reads CASREVSGGATDTQYF. CDR3 in DNA: TGCGCCAGCAGAGAAGTAAGCGGGGGGGCGACAGATACGCAGTATTTT.